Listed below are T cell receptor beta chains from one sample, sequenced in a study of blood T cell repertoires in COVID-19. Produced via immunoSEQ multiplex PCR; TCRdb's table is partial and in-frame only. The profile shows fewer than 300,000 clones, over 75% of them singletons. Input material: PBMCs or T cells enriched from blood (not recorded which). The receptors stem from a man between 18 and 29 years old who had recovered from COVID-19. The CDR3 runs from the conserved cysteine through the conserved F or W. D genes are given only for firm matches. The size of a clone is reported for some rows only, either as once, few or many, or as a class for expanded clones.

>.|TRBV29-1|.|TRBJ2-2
CSVVSGATGELFF
TGCAGCGTTGTGTCTGGGGCCACCGGGGAGCTGTTTTTT
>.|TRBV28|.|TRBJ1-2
CASSLSLTGFPNYGYTF
TGTGCCAGCAGTTTATCTCTAACAGGCTTCCCTAACTATGGCTACACCTTC
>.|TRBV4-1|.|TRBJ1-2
CASSQDPRAANYGYTF
TGCGCCAGCAGCCAAGATCCCAGGGCTGCTAACTATGGCTACACCTTC
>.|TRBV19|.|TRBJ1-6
CASSIKARTATYNSPLHF
TGTGCCAGTAGTATTAAGGCCCGGACAGCAACGTATAATTCACCCCTCCACTTT
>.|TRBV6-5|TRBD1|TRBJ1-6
CASTGQVDNSPLHF
TGTGCCAGCACCGGACAGGTGGATAATTCACCCCTCCACTTT
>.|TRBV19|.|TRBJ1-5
CASLQGSNQPQHF
TGTGCCAGCCTACAGGGTAGCAATCAGCCCCAGCATTTT
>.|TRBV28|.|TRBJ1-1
CASSRTKGAFF
TGTGCCAGCAGTCGGACTAAGGGAGCTTTCTTT
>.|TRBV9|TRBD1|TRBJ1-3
CASSAGQGSSGNTIYF
TGTGCCAGCAGCGCCGGACAGGGGAGCTCTGGAAACACCATATATTTT
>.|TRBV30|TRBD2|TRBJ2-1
CAWTGWTSGRDSANEQFF
TGTGCCTGGACTGGTTGGACTAGCGGGAGGGACTCCGCTAATGAGCAGTTCTTC
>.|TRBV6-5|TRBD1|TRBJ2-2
CASRTGDSNTGELFF
TGTGCCAGCAGAACTGGGGACAGTAACACCGGGGAGCTGTTTTTT
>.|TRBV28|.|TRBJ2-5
CASSLIVRETQYF
TGTGCCAGCAGTTTAATAGTCAGGGAGACCCAGTACTTC
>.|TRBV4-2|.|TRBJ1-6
CASSRVGAGIRVSPLHF
TGTGCCAGCAGCCGGGTAGGCGCCGGGATTAGGGTTTCACCCCTCCACTTT
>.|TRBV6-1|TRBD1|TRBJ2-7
CASSDWGQATYEQYF
TGTGCCAGCAGTGATTGGGGACAGGCAACCTACGAGCAGTACTTC
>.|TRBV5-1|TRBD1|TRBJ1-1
CASSLVRQGGNTEAFF
TGCGCCAGCAGCTTGGTGCGGCAGGGGGGGAACACTGAAGCTTTCTTT
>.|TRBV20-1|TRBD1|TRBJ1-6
CSASIRQGLGSPLHF
TGCAGTGCTAGTATCCGACAGGGTTTGGGTTCACCCCTCCACTTT
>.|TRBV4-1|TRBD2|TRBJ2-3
CASSQGGLAGRGDTQYF
TGCGCCAGCAGCCAAGGTGGGCTAGCGGGGCGGGGAGATACGCAGTATTTT
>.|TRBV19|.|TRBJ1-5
CASLGGGAVRPQHF
TGTGCCAGTCTAGGTGGTGGGGCTGTGCGGCCCCAGCATTTT
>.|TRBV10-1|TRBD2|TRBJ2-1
CASSTGLAGGPLQFF
TGCGCCAGCAGCACGGGACTAGCGGGGGGGCCCCTGCAGTTCTTC
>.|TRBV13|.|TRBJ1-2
CASSLGHQANYGYTF
TGTGCCAGCAGCTTAGGCCACCAGGCAAACTATGGCTACACCTTC
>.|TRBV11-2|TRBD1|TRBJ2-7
CASSLRQGTYEQYF
TGTGCCAGCAGCTTGCGACAGGGAACCTACGAGCAGTACTTC
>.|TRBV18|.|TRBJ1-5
CASSTDLSNQPQHF
TGTGCCAGCTCAACAGACCTTAGCAATCAGCCCCAGCATTTT
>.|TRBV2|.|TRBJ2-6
CASKKDYSGANVLTF
TGTGCCAGCAAAAAGGACTACTCTGGGGCCAACGTCCTGACTTTC
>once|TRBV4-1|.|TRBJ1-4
CASSPRTSTNEKLFF
TGCGCCAGCAGCCCTCGGACTTCAACTAATGAAAAACTGTTTTTT
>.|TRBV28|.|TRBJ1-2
CASRVGQFYGYTF
TGTGCCAGCAGGGTGGGGCAGTTCTATGGCTACACCTTC
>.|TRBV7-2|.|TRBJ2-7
CASSAGSSYEQYF
TGTGCCAGCAGCGCCGGGTCCTCCTACGAGCAGTACTTC
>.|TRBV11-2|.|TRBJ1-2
CASSSYTGYGYTF
TGTGCCAGCAGCTCGTACACAGGGTATGGCTACACCTTC
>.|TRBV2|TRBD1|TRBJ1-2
CASSRDREGYTF
TGTGCCAGCAGTCGGGACAGGGAGGGCTACACCTTC
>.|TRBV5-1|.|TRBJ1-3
CASSLWGQDIGNTIYF
TGCGCCAGCAGCTTGTGGGGCCAGGATATCGGAAACACCATATATTTT
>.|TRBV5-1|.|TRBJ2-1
CASSLFRDTTYNEQFF
TGCGCCAGCAGCTTGTTCCGGGACACTACATACAATGAGCAGTTCTTC
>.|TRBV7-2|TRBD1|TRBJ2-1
CASSPPDRGTYNEQFF
TGTGCCAGCAGCCCCCCCGACAGGGGGACCTACAATGAGCAGTTCTTC
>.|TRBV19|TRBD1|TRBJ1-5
CASGLRGQGNQPQHF
TGTGCCAGTGGGTTGAGGGGGCAGGGCAATCAGCCCCAGCATTTT
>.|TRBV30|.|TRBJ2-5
CAWSRNGGLIKTQYF
TGTGCCTGGAGTAGAAACGGCGGCCTGATAAAGACCCAGTACTTC
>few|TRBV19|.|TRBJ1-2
CASSIRGNRGYTF
TGTGCCAGTAGTATCCGGGGGAATCGTGGCTACACCTTC
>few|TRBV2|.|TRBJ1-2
CASTPGGQVYGYTF
TGTGCCAGCACCCCCGGGGGGCAAGTCTATGGCTACACCTTC
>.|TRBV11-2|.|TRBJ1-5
CASSLGGSSGQPQHF
TGTGCCAGCAGCTTAGGAGGTTCATCCGGGCAGCCCCAGCATTTT
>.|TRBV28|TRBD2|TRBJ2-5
CASSLGGRETQYF
TGTGCCAGCAGTTTAGGCGGGAGGGAGACCCAGTACTTC
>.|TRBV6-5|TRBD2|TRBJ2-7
CASSSRTSGSVYEQYF
TGTGCCAGCAGTTCCAGGACTAGCGGGAGTGTCTACGAGCAGTACTTC